Listed below are T cell receptor beta chains from one sample, sequenced in a study of CD8 T cells in Susac syndrome. TCRdb reanalysed the immunoSEQ multiplex PCR reads using MiXCR and keeps one entry per CDR3 protein. In the table there are 100,000 to 150,000 distinct CDR3 sequences, 94% of which are singletons. Sequencing was performed on CD4+ T cells from PBMCs. All receptors come from a human donor in good health. CDR3s include the opening cysteine and the closing phenylalanine or tryptophan. The D gene is left open where the match is weak. The size field is filled for only some rows; it gives once, few, many or a size class.

v_call	j_call	d_call	clone_size	cdr3_nt	cdr3_aa
TRBV2	TRBJ2-7	TRBD2	NA	TGTGCCGGCGCGAGGGACTACCTCTACGAGCAGTACTTC	CAGARDYLYEQYF
TRBV19	TRBJ2-7	NA	NA	TGTGCCAGTAGTAAGGAGAGGGGAGGCGAGCAGTACTTC	CASSKERGGEQYF
TRBV6-2/TRBV6-3	TRBJ2-2	TRBD1	NA	TGTGCCAGCAGTTCCACAGTCCGGACAGGGTTGGTCGGGGAGCTGTTTTTT	CASSSTVRTGLVGELFF
TRBV7-6	TRBJ1-2	NA	once	TGTGCCAGCAGCCCCGGGAGGGAATATGGCTACACCTTC	CASSPGREYGYTF
TRBV7-3	TRBJ2-7	NA	NA	TGTGCCAGCAGCCCAAGATCGGGGCCCTACGAGCAGTACTTC	CASSPRSGPYEQYF
TRBV25-1	TRBJ2-7	NA	NA	TGTGCCAGCAGTAACAGCGGGTCCTCCGGGCAGTACTTC	CASSNSGSSGQYF
TRBV7-3	TRBJ2-1	TRBD2	NA	TGTGCCAGCAGCCCCCATGATTCTAGCGGGAGGGCCGGTGAGCAGTTCTTC	CASSPHDSSGRAGEQFF
TRBV12-3/TRBV12-4	TRBJ1-2	NA	NA	TGTGCCAGCAGTTCCCCGTACTGGTCAGGAGCCTTC	CASSSPYWSGAF
TRBV7-9	TRBJ1-2	NA	NA	TGTGCCAGCAGCCCGGGCGGCGTAGGGGCGCCTGGCTACACCTTC	CASSPGGVGAPGYTF
TRBV20-1	TRBJ1-2	TRBD1	NA	TGCAGTGCCAATGCCGGGACAGACTATGGCTACACCTTC	CSANAGTDYGYTF
TRBV5-6	TRBJ1-5	NA	once	TGTGCCAGCAGCGTCCAAGGGAGCGTTAGCAATCAGCCCCAGCATTTT	CASSVQGSVSNQPQHF
TRBV29-1	TRBJ2-1	TRBD2	once	TGCAGCGTTAAAAGGACTAGCGGATACAATGAGCAGTTCTTC	CSVKRTSGYNEQFF
TRBV28	TRBJ2-5	NA	NA	TGTGCCAGCAGTTTGTACAAACAAGAGACCCAGTACTTC	CASSLYKQETQYF
TRBV5-1	TRBJ1-4	TRBD1	NA	TGCGCCAGCAGCAGGACAGGGGATAATGAAAAACTGTTTTTT	CASSRTGDNEKLFF
TRBV6-6	TRBJ1-2	NA	NA	TGTGCCAGCAGTTACCCAAAGGGAACAGGGAAAGGCTACACCTTC	CASSYPKGTGKGYTF
TRBV4-1	TRBJ2-7	TRBD1	once	TGCGCCAGCAGCCAAGAAAGGACAGGCCTCTACGAGCAGTACTTC	CASSQERTGLYEQYF
TRBV30	TRBJ2-2	NA	NA	TGTGCCTGGAGTGGCCCTAGCAGGGCCGGGGAGCTGTTTTTT	CAWSGPSRAGELFF
TRBV5-1	TRBJ2-5	NA	once	TGCGCCAGCACCGGCGGCATACCCCAAGAGACCCAGTACTTC	CASTGGIPQETQYF
TRBV20-1	TRBJ2-5	TRBD2	NA	TGCAGTGCTTCGACTAGCGGGAGGTCTAAGACCCAGTACTTC	CSASTSGRSKTQYF
TRBV29-1	TRBJ1-1	TRBD1	NA	TGCAGCGTTGGGGGACAGTTCATGAACACTGAAGCTTTCTTT	CSVGGQFMNTEAFF
TRBV12-3/TRBV12-4	TRBJ1-2	TRBD1	NA	TGTGCCAGCAGTTTACCCAAACAGGGGGCCCTCCATTGCACCTTC	CASSLPKQGALHCTF
TRBV19	TRBJ2-3	TRBD2	NA	TGTGCCAGTAGCAGCGGGGTTCGGGATACGCAGTATTTT	CASSSGVRDTQYF
TRBV3-1	TRBJ1-1	NA	NA	TGTGCCAGCAGCCAGCGGGGTCGGAACACTGAAGCTTTCTTT	CASSQRGRNTEAFF